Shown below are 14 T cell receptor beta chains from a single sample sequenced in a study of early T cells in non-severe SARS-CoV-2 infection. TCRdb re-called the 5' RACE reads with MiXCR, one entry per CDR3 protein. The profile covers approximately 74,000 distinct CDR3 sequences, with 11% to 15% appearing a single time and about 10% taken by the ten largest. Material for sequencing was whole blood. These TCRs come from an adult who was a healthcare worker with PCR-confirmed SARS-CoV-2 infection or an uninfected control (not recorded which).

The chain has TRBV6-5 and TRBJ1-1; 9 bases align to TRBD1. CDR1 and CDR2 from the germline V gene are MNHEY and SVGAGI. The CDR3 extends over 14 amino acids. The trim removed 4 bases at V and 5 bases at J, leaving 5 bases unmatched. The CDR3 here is CASSWDRARTEAFF. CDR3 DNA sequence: TGTGCCAGCAGTTGGGACAGGGCTCGGACTGAAGCTTTCTTT.

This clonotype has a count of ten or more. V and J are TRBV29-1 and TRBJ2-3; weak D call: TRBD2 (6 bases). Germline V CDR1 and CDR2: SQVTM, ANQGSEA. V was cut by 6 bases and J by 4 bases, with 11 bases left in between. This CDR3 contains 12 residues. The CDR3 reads CSVRGGPDTQYF. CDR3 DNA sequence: TGCAGCGTGCGGGGTGGGCCAGATACGCAGTATTTT.

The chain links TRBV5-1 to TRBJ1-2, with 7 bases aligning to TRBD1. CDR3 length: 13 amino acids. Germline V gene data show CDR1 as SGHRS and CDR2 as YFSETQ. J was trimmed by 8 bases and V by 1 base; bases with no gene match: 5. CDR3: CASSLNRGRGYTF. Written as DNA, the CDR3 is TGCGCCAGCAGCTTGAACAGGGGCCGGGGCTACACCTTC.

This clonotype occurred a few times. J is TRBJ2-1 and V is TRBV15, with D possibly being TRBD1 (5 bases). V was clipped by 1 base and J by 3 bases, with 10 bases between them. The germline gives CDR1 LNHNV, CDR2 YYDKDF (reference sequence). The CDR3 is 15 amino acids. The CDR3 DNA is TGTGCCACCAGCAGAGCGGGCAGGGACTACAATGAGCAGTTCTTC. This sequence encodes CATSRAGRDYNEQFF.

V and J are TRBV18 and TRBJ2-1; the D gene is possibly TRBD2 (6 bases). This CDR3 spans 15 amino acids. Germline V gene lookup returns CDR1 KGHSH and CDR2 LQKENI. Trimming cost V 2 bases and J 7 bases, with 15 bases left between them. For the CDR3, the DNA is TGTGCCAGCTCACCATACCGTGGGGGGAATAATGAGCAGTTCTTC. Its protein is CASSPYRGGNNEQFF.

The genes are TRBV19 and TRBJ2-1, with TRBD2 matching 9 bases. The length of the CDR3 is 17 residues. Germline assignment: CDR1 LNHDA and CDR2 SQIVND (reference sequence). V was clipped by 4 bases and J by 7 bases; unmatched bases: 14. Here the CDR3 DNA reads TGTGCCAGTAGTACCCGTCCCCTAGCGGGGATATTTAATGAGCAGTTCTTC. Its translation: CASSTRPLAGIFNEQFF.

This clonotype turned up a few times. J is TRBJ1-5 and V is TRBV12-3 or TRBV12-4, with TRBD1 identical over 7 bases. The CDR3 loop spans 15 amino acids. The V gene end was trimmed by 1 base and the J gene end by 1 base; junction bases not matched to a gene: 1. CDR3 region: CASSLGDSSNQPQHF. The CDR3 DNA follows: TGTGCCAGCAGTTTAGGGGACAGCAGCAATCAGCCCCAGCATTTT.

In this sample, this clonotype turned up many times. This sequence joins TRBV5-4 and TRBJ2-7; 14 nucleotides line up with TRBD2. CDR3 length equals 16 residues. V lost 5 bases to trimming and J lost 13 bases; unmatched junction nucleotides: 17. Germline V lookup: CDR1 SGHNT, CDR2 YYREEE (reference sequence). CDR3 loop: CASSTGTSGGLGAEYF. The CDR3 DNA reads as TGTGCCAGCAGTACAGGGACTAGCGGGGGCTTGGGAGCAGAATACTTC. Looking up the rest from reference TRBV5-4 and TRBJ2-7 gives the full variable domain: ETGVTQSPTHLIKTRGQQVTLRCSSQSGHNTVSWYQQALGQGPQFIFQYYREEENGRGNFPPRFSGLQFPNYSSELNVNALELDDSALYLCASSTGTSGGLGAEYFGPGTRLTVT.

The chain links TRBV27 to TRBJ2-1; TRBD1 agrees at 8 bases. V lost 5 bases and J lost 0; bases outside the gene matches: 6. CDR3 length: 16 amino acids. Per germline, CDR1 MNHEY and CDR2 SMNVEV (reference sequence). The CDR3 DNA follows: TGTGCCAGCAGTGGGGACAGGATTAGCTCCTACAATGAGCAGTTCTTC. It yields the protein CASSGDRISSYNEQFF.

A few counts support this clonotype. Written as DNA, the CDR3 is TGTGCCAGCAGCTTAGGAATAGCCAAAAACATTCAGTACTTC. Translation: CASSLGIAKNIQYF. The chain carries TRBV7-8 and TRBJ2-4; D unclear. Germline V gene lookup returns CDR1 SGHVS and CDR2 FQNEAQ. The CDR3 runs to 14 residues. V was cut by 1 base and J by 0 bases, with 4 bases left in between.

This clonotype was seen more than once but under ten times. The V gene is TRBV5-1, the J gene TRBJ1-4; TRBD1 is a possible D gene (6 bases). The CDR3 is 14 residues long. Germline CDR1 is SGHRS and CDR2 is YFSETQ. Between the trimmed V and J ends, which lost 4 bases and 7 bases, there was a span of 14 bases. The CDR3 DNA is TGCGCCAGCAGCGTAACAGGGTCGATTGAAAAACTGTTTTTT. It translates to CASSVTGSIEKLFF.

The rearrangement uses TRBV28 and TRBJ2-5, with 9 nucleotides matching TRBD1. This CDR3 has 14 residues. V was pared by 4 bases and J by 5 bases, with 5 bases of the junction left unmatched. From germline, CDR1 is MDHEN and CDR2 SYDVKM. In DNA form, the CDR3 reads TGTGCCAGCAGTTCGGGGGGACAGGGCGAGACCCAGTACTTC. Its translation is CASSSGGQGETQYF.

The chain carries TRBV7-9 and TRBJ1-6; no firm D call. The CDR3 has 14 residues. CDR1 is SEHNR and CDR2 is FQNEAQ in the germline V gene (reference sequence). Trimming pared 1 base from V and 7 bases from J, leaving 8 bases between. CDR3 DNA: TGTGCCAGCAGCTTAGGTAGTGGGAATTCACCCCTCCACTTT. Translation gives CASSLGSGNSPLHF. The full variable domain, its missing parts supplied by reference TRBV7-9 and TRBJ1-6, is DTGVSQNPRHKITKRGQNVTFRCDPISEHNRLYWYRQTLGQGPEFLTYFQNEAQLEKSRLLSDRFSAERPKGSFSTLEIQRTEQGDSAMYLCASSLGSGNSPLHFGNGTRLTVT.

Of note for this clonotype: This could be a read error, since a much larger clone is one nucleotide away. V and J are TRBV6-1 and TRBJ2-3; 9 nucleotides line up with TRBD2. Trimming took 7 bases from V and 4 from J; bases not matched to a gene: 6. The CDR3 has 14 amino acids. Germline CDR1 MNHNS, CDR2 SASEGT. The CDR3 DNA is TGTGCCAGCATGGATAGCGGGGGTTCAGATACGCAGTATTTT. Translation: CASMDSGGSDTQYF.